Sequencing of this TCR beta chain was carried out in a study of T-cell memory formation after mild COVID-19. TCRdb fed the 5' RACE reads into MiXCR, producing one record per CDR3 protein. The sample has about 190,000 distinct CDR3 sequences, 15% to 20% seen once. Germline-derived CDR1 and CDR2 are LGHNA and YSLEER. V shed 0 bases and J shed 3 bases, with 8 bases lying between them. The CDR3 has 14 residues. The origin of this receptor is an adult woman who had mild COVID-19 (a few samples of this study predate the infection). Cell type and time point are not known. Material for sequencing was PBMCs or a T cell subset sorted from them (not recorded which). This chain connects TRBV4-3 to TRBJ2-5, with D unclear. CDR3 DNA sequence: TGCGCCAGCAGCCAAGATTTAAGGGAAGAGACCCAGTACTTC. Its translation is CASSQDLREETQYF.